This section outlines one T cell receptor beta chain sequence together with its context. The primer mix had 60 Vbeta and 13 Jbeta primers. The protocol was immunoSEQ multiplex PCR, while the TCRdb copy is restricted to in-frame clones and leaves out a portion. The sample contains under 200,000 clones, approximately 81% of which appear only once. The data are from a study of cytomegalovirus exposure and HLA in healthy donors. This CDR3 is built from 13 residues. V lost 7 bases and J lost 0, with 4 bases in between. The V gene's germline CDR1 is MNHEY and CDR2 SVGAGI. This clonotype was obtained from a male donor in good health and CMV-seronegative. The V gene is TRBV6-5, the J gene TRBJ2-6; the D is unclear. The sample comprised PBMCs. The CDR3 spells CASTRSGANVLTF. The CDR3 nucleotides read TGTGCCAGCACGCGCTCTGGGGCCAACGTCCTGACTTTC.